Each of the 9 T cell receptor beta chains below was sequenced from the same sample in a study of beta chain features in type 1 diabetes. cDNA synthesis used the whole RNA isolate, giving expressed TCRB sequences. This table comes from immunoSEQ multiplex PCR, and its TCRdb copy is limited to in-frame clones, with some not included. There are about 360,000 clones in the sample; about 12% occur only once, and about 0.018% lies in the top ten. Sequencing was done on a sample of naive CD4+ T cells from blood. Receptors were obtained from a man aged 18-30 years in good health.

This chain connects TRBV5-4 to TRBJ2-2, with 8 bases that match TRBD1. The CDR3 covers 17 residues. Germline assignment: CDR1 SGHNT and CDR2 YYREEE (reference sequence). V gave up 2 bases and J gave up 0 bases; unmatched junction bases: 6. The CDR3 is CASSLPPGGTNTGELFF. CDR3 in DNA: TGTGCCAGCAGCTTACCCCCAGGGGGCACGAACACCGGGGAGCTGTTTTTT.

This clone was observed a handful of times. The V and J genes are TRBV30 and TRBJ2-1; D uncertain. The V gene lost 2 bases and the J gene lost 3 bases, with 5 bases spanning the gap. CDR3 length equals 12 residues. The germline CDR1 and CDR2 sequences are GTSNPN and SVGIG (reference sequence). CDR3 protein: CAWSINYNEQFF. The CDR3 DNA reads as TGTGCCTGGAGTATCAACTACAATGAGCAGTTCTTC.

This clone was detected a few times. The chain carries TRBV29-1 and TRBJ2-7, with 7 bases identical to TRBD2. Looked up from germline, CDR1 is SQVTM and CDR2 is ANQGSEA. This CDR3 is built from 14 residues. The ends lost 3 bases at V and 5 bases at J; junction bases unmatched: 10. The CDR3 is CSVDRAGLGDEQYF. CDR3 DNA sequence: TGCAGCGTTGACAGAGCGGGACTGGGAGACGAGCAGTACTTC.

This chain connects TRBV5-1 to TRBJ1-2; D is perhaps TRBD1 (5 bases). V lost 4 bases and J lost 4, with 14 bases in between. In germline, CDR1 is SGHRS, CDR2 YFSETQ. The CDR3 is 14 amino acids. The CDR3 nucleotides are TGCGCCAGCAGCACTGGGGGGAGAGGCTATGGCTACACCTTC. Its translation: CASSTGGRGYGYTF.

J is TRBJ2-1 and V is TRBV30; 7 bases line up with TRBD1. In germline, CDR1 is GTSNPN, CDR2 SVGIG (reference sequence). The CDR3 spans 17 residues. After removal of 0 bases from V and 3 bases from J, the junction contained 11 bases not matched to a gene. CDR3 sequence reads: CAWSVHRGRVDYNEQFF. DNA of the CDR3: TGTGCCTGGAGTGTGCACAGGGGTAGGGTGGACTACAATGAGCAGTTCTTC.

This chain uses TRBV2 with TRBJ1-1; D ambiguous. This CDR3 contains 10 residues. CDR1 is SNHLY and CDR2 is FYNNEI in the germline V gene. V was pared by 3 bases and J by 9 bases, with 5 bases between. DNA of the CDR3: TGTGCCAGCAGTGATCCCAAAGCTTTCTTT. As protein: CASSDPKAFF.

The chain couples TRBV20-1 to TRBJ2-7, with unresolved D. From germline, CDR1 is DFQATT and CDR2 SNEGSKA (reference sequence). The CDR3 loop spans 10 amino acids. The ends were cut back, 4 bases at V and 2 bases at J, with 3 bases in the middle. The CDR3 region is CSANTYEQYF. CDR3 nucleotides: TGCAGTGCTAACACCTACGAGCAGTACTTC.

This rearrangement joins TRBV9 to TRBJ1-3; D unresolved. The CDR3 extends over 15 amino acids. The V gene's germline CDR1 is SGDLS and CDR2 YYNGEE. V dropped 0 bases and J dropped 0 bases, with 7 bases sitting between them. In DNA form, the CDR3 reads TGTGCCAGCAGCGTAGGTCCGGGCTCTGGAAACACCATATATTTT. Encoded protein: CASSVGPGSGNTIYF.

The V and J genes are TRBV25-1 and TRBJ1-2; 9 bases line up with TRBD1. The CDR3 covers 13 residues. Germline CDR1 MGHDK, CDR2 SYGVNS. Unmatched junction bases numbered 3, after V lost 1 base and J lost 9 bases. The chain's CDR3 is CASSEWDRESYTF. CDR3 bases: TGTGCCAGCAGTGAATGGGACAGGGAGAGCTACACCTTC.